Listed below are T cell receptor beta chains from one sample, sequenced in a study of blood T cell repertoires in COVID-19. The protocol was immunoSEQ multiplex PCR, while the TCRdb copy is restricted to in-frame clones and leaves out a portion. The data hold roughly 300,000 clones, with 90% observed a single time. Sequencing was performed on PBMCs or T cells enriched from blood (not recorded which). The source of these receptors is a woman aged 30 to 39 who had recovered from COVID-19. CDR3s include the opening cysteine and the closing phenylalanine or tryptophan. Each record gives: J gene, V gene, clone size, D gene, CDR3 protein, CDR3 DNA. A D gene is named only where the DNA matches it firmly. Clone size is shown for a subset of rows, as once, few, many or a class of expanded clone.

TRBJ2-7 | TRBV24-1 | few | - | CATSDPRLRHEQYF | TGTGCCACCAGTGATCCTAGACTCCGCCACGAGCAGTACTTC
TRBJ1-4 | TRBV18 | - | - | CASSPGQPNEKLFF | TGTGCCAGCTCACCCGGACAGCCTAATGAAAAACTGTTTTTT
TRBJ2-2 | TRBV19 | - | - | CASSPRGRRHTGELFF | TGTGCCAGTAGCCCTCGGGGGAGGCGGCACACCGGGGAGCTGTTTTTT
TRBJ2-7 | TRBV5-1 | - | TRBD2 | CASSLVGGRPDSYEQYF | TGCGCCAGCAGCTTGGTGGGCGGGAGGCCCGACTCCTACGAGCAGTACTTC
TRBJ2-1 | TRBV18 | - | TRBD1 | CASSPDRGPYNEQFF | TGTGCCAGCTCACCTGACAGGGGGCCATACAATGAGCAGTTCTTC
TRBJ1-4 | TRBV28 | - | TRBD1 | CASSAGGSSNEKLFF | TGTGCCAGCAGTGCAGGGGGCTCCAGTAATGAAAAACTGTTTTTT
TRBJ2-2 | TRBV30 | once | TRBD1 | CAWRFGQGLTGELFF | TGTGCCTGGAGATTCGGACAGGGACTCACCGGGGAGCTGTTTTTT
TRBJ2-7 | TRBV13 | - | TRBD1 | CASSLGPAGTGFEQYF | TGTGCCAGCAGCTTAGGCCCCGCCGGGACAGGGTTCGAGCAGTACTTC
TRBJ1-6 | TRBV4-3 | - | TRBD1 | CASSYLGQGAASPLHF | TGCGCCAGCAGTTACTTGGGACAGGGGGCGGCTTCACCCCTCCACTTT
TRBJ2-7 | TRBV11-2 | - | - | CASSLGAQSYEQYF | TGTGCCAGCAGCTTAGGGGCACAGAGTTACGAGCAGTACTTC
TRBJ2-3 | TRBV21-1 | - | - | CASSKLHRKDTQYF | TGTGCCAGCAGCAAACTCCACAGGAAAGATACGCAGTATTTT
TRBJ2-7 | TRBV28 | - | - | CASSPRLFRSYEQYF | TGTGCCAGCAGTCCCCGGTTGTTTCGGTCCTACGAGCAGTACTTC
TRBJ1-5 | TRBV6-1 | - | - | CASSEAGYFNQPQHF | TGTGCCAGCAGTGAGGCAGGCTATTTCAATCAGCCCCAGCATTTT
TRBJ1-5 | TRBV15 | once | - | CATSRKATVTGTSNQPQHF | TGTGCCACCAGCAGGAAGGCGACCGTGACAGGAACTAGCAATCAGCCCCAGCATTTT
TRBJ1-5 | TRBV27 | - | TRBD1 | CASSQSFLPGQWSGNQPQHF | TGTGCCAGCAGTCAGAGCTTTCTTCCGGGACAGTGGAGCGGCAATCAGCCCCAGCATTTT
TRBJ2-7 | TRBV28 | - | TRBD2 | CASSLALAGDGEQYF | TGTGCCAGCAGTTTAGCTTTAGCGGGAGACGGCGAGCAGTACTTC
TRBJ2-1 | TRBV6-2/TRBV6-3 | - | TRBD2 | CASSYSISGGGNEQFF | TGTGCCAGCAGTTACTCTATATCGGGAGGGGGCAATGAGCAGTTCTTC
TRBJ1-5 | TRBV4-3 | - | - | CASSPSGGLGPQHF | TGCGCCAGCAGCCCCAGCGGCGGTTTAGGGCCCCAGCATTTT
TRBJ2-1 | TRBV27 | - | - | CASSLSSTYNEQFF | TGTGCCAGCAGTTTATCGTCCACCTACAATGAGCAGTTCTTC
TRBJ2-7 | TRBV29-1 | - | TRBD1 | CSVAGTGVYEQYF | TGCAGCGTTGCTGGGACAGGGGTCTACGAGCAGTACTTC
TRBJ2-6 | TRBV5-4 | - | - | CASSRRGGANVLTF | TGTGCCAGCAGCCGTCGGGGGGGGGCCAACGTCCTGACTTTC
TRBJ1-2 | TRBV19 | - | TRBD1 | CASSIRGQGSYGYTF | TGTGCCAGTAGTATCCGGGGACAGGGGTCGTATGGCTACACCTTC
TRBJ2-1 | TRBV7-9 | once | TRBD2 | CASRSLAGGPSSYNEQFF | TGTGCCAGCAGGAGCCTAGCGGGAGGGCCGAGCTCCTACAATGAGCAGTTCTTC
TRBJ1-4 | TRBV7-9 | - | TRBD1 | CASSFGQVEKLFF | TGTGCCAGCAGCTTTGGACAGGTTGAAAAACTGTTTTTT
TRBJ1-2 | TRBV19 | - | - | CASSLNQQGNYGYTF | TGTGCCAGTAGTCTAAATCAACAGGGAAACTATGGCTACACCTTC
TRBJ1-1 | TRBV11-2 | - | - | CASSLVRGGTEAFF | TGTGCCAGCAGCTTGGTAAGGGGGGGAACTGAAGCTTTCTTT
TRBJ2-7 | TRBV18 | - | - | CASSPRRGWSYEQYF | TGTGCCAGCTCACCTAGAAGGGGGTGGTCCTACGAGCAGTACTTC
TRBJ1-2 | TRBV14 | once | - | CASSQDRTAYYGYTF | TGTGCCAGCAGCCAAGACCGGACAGCTTACTATGGCTACACCTTC
TRBJ2-5 | TRBV7-2 | - | TRBD1 | CASSPKLSTGAGRETQYF | TGTGCCAGCAGCCCCAAACTTTCGACAGGGGCGGGCCGGGAGACCCAGTACTTC
TRBJ1-5 | TRBV5-4 | - | - | CASSLGGGGLRNQPQHF | TGTGCCAGCAGCTTGGGGGGTGGGGGCCTTAGGAATCAGCCCCAGCATTTT
TRBJ2-1 | TRBV11-3 | - | TRBD2 | CASSLIAGGINEQFF | TGTGCCAGCAGCTTAATCGCGGGAGGGATCAATGAGCAGTTCTTC
TRBJ1-1 | TRBV2 | - | TRBD1 | CASRRDREYSDTEAFF | TGTGCCAGCAGGAGGGACAGGGAATATTCGGACACTGAAGCTTTCTTT
TRBJ1-3 | TRBV7-8 | - | - | CASSSSRLLSGNTIYF | TGTGCCAGCAGCAGCAGCCGACTGCTCTCTGGAAACACCATATATTTT
TRBJ2-1 | TRBV7-9 | few | - | CASSSTLSARHNEQFF | TGTGCCAGCAGCTCGACCCTTAGCGCACGTCACAATGAGCAGTTCTTC
TRBJ2-7 | TRBV7-9 | - | - | CASSLVAGFNEQYF | TGTGCCAGCAGCTTAGTAGCAGGGTTCAACGAGCAGTACTTC
TRBJ2-5 | TRBV7-2 | - | - | CASSHYGETQYF | TGTGCCAGCAGCCATTACGGTGAGACCCAGTACTTC
TRBJ1-2 | TRBV4-3 | - | TRBD1 | CASSQDAGTDYGYTF | TGCGCCAGCAGCCAAGATGCCGGGACAGACTATGGCTACACCTTC
TRBJ2-7 | TRBV7-3 | - | TRBD2 | CASSATSGDYEQYF | TGTGCCAGCAGCGCGACTAGCGGGGACTACGAGCAGTACTTC
TRBJ1-3 | TRBV6-5 | - | - | CASIPSVSGNTIYF | TGTGCCAGCATCCCGAGCGTATCTGGAAACACCATATATTTT